Listed here are 12 T cell receptor beta chains from one sample, sequenced in a study of tumor-infiltrating lymphocytes in primary liver carcinoma. Taking about 17-33 mg of unsorted bulk tissue, the authors co-extracted RNA and DNA. TCR beta cDNA came from approximately 540 ng total RNA, primed with a constant-region primer. Three-round nested multiplex PCR performed with slightly modified ARM-PCR produced the TCR beta libraries. In the first two PCR rounds, TRBV1-TRBV30 forward primers were paired with a C-beta reverse primer, and each round lasted roughly 9 cycles. MiXCR was run by TCRdb on the multiplex PCR reads, yielding one entry per CDR3 protein. The sample includes fewer than 75,000 distinct CDR3 sequences, roughly two thirds of them seen just once. Sequenced material: liver tumor tissue from sampling region 4. As for subset: tumor region T4, right-lateral pole. These receptors were taken from a man aged 35 to 55 with primary liver carcinoma and hepatitis B virus infection.

The rearrangement joins TRBV5-4 to TRBJ1-1, with unresolved D. The CDR3 length is 15 residues. With 4 bases removed from V and 11 bases from J, the gap between germline ends came to 24 bases. Germline-derived CDR1 and CDR2 are SGHNT and YYREEE (reference sequence). The CDR3 region has the DNA TGTGCCAGCAGCCCCCCTGGTGGGGATAACACTAACGCTTTCTTT. It yields the protein CASSPPGGDNTNAFF.

The CDR3 DNA sequence: TGCGCCAGTAGATCGATCAACGCTATCGGCTACACCTTC. Residues: CASRSINAIGYTF. The chain couples TRBV5-1 to TRBJ1-2; D unclear. V lost 8 bases, J lost 8 bases, and 19 bases lay in between. CDR1 and CDR2 from the germline V gene are SGHRS and YFSETQ. The CDR3 is 13 amino acids.

The chain joins TRBV18 to TRBJ1-5; D gene uncertain. The germline V gene has CDR1 KGHSH and CDR2 LQKENI. CDR3 length: 13 amino acids. The V end was cut by 3 bases, the J end by 5 bases, with 8 bases between. For the CDR3, the DNA is TGTGCCAGCTCACCTGAGGGCTATCAGCCCCAGCATTTT. Its translation is CASSPEGYQPQHF.

Comment on this clonotype: At one of its ends the junction is not consistent with the germline gene, which may arise from a read error. The chain is built from TRBV6-6 and TRBJ2-7; D is unresolved. The CDR3 is made up of 15 amino acids. Germline CDR1 is MNHNY and CDR2 is SVGAGI (reference sequence). The CDR3 loop is CVSCYSSRSGSEQYF. For the CDR3, the DNA is TGTGTCAGCTGTTACTCGAGTCGCAGTGGTAGCGAGCAGTACTTC.

This clonotype showed up just a few times. This chain connects TRBV7-9 to TRBJ2-1; the D is unclear. This CDR3 is 13 amino acids long. V lost 1 base and J 0 bases, leaving 1 base between the germline ends. In germline, CDR1 is SEHNR, CDR2 FQNEAQ (reference sequence). CDR3 protein: CASSLGSYNEQFF. The CDR3 DNA reads TGTGCCAGCAGCTTAGGCTCCTACAATGAGCAGTTCTTC.

Points on this clonotype: Germline is not matched at one junction end, which may reflect a read error. The chain recombines TRBV6-2 or TRBV6-3 with TRBJ1-1; D is uncertain. Germline CDR1 reads MNHEY; CDR2 reads SVGEGT. The CDR3 contains 12 residues. The CDR3 bases are TGTCCCAGCAGTTACATTAACACTAAAGCTATCTTT. This translates into CPSSYINTKAIF.

The gene calls are TRBV4-1 and TRBJ2-1; D could derive from TRBD1 or TRBD2 (5 bases each). The V gene's germline CDR1 is MGHRA and CDR2 YSYEKL. The CDR3 is 15 residues long. The V gene lost 0 bases and the J gene lost 12 bases, with 18 bases spanning the gap. CDR3 in amino acids: CASSQEGTAGWRQFF. CDR3 nucleotides: TGCGCCAGCAGCCAAGAAGGGACCGCAGGCTGGAGGCAGTTCTTC.

On this clonotype itself: The CDR3 end shows no conserved phenylalanine or tryptophan, and so a read error is likely. The rearrangement uses TRBV11-2 and TRBJ2-1; D not resolved. Germline V gene lookup returns CDR1 SGHAT and CDR2 FQNNGV. This CDR3 comprises 14 residues. CDR3 residues: CVSSLYRLVSEQFS. The DNA for the CDR3 is TGTGTCAGCAGCTTATACCGGCTAGTCAGTGAACAGTTCTCC.

There are a few counts of this clonotype. At one end the junction does not follow the germline gene, possibly because of a read error. The chain's CDR3 is CANSHTGGSSPGYSF. Here the CDR3 DNA reads TGTGCCAACAGCCATACAGGGGGCTCCTCCCCTGGCTACAGCTTC. The chain joins TRBV11-2 to TRBJ1-2, with 9 bases fitting TRBD1. CDR1 SGHAT and CDR2 FQNNGV come from the germline V gene. The CDR3 length is 15 residues.

The gene calls are TRBV6-6 and TRBJ2-3; D might be TRBD1 (6 bases). Trimming removed 5 bases from V and 6 bases from J, with 24 bases in between. The CDR3 consists of 17 residues. The germline V gene has CDR1 MNHNY and CDR2 SVGAGI (reference sequence). The CDR3 coding sequence is TGTGCCAGCAGTCACGGGTTGGGGGCAGGGTTAACGGATACGCAGTATTTT. This translates into CASSHGLGAGLTDTQYF.

As to this clonotype: Given a much more abundant clone one base away, this may be a read error. V usage is TRBV11-2 and J usage is TRBJ2-5, with D unclear. The CDR3 contains 15 residues. CDR1 is SGHAT, CDR2 FQNNGV, per germline. CDR3 residues: CVSSPLTHYQETQYF. DNA of the CDR3: TGTGTCAGTAGCCCCTTGACTCACTACCAAGAGACCCAGTACTTC.

This clonotype was picked up many times. Sequence at one end of the junction differs from germline and may be a read error. The chain uses TRBV4-3 and TRBJ2-3; 9 bases are a match to TRBD1. CDR3 length equals 15 residues. The germline gives CDR1 LGHNA, CDR2 YSLEER. The CDR3 nucleotides are TGCGCCAGGAGCCGCCGACAGGGGGGGACAGATACGCAGTATTTT. This codes for CARSRRQGGTDTQYF.